These 25 T cell receptor beta chains originate from one sample sequenced in a study of breast tumors, draining lymph nodes, adjacent tissues. TCRdb re-derived calls from the multiplex PCR reads in MiXCR, one entry per CDR3 protein. The data hold under 250,000 distinct CDR3 sequences, with approximately 30% observed a single time. Samples came from axillary lymph nodes draining the breast cancer. The sequenced sample consisted of axillary lymph node tissue. The receptor set was obtained from a female donor with breast cancer. Some clones in this sample may be carry-over from other donors' samples.

This clonotype showed up just a few times. V gene TRBV27 combines with J gene TRBJ2-1, with unresolved D. CDR1 and CDR2 from the germline V gene are MNHEY and SMNVEV (reference sequence). With 1 base removed from V and 5 bases from J, the gap between germline ends came to 15 bases. The CDR3 has 16 residues. Written as DNA, the CDR3 is TGTGCCAGCAGTTTATACAGCCGGGTGGGCCACAATGAGCAGTTCTTC. Its protein is CASSLYSRVGHNEQFF.

There are many counts of this clonotype. The V and J genes are TRBV7-9 and TRBJ1-6; TRBD1 agrees at 7 bases. This CDR3 region has 14 residues. Unmatched junction bases numbered 5, after V lost 5 bases and J lost 7 bases. Germline assignment: CDR1 SEHNR and CDR2 FQNEAQ (reference sequence). CDR3 bases: TGTGCCAGCAGCCGACAGGGCCGGAATTCACCCCTCCACTTT. Residues: CASSRQGRNSPLHF.

The rearrangement links TRBV24-1 to TRBJ2-3; D is ambiguous. The CDR3 has 13 amino acids. Trimming removed 3 bases at V and 0 bases at J, with 3 bases between. The germline CDR1 and CDR2 sequences are KGHDR and SFDVKD. The CDR3 sequence: CATSDVSTDTQYF. CDR3 coding DNA: TGTGCCACCAGTGATGTTAGCACAGATACGCAGTATTTT.

The chain is built from TRBV28 and TRBJ1-5; D might be TRBD1 (5 bases). The length of the CDR3 is 12 residues. Trimming took 3 bases from V and 11 from J, leaving 11 bases between them. Germline V gene sequence: CDR1 MDHEN, CDR2 SYDVKM. The CDR3 loop is CASSFRVETQHF. The CDR3, as DNA: TGTGCCAGCAGTTTCAGGGTAGAGACCCAGCATTTT. The whole variable domain, filled in from reference TRBV28 and TRBJ1-5, reads DVKVTQSSRYLVKRTGEKVFLECVQDMDHENMFWYRQDPGLGLRLIYFSYDVKMKEKGDIPEGYSVSREKKERFSLILESASTNQTSMYLCASSFRVETQHFGDGTRLSIL.

This clonotype was seen repeatedly, ten times or more. The chain uses TRBV11-3 and TRBJ2-5; no firm D call. The V end lost 1 base, the J end lost 5 bases, and 11 bases lay between the germline ends. The CDR3 sequence is 14 residues long. CDR1 is SGHNT and CDR2 is YENEEA in the germline V gene. CDR3 sequence reads: CASSLATARETQYF. The CDR3 bases are TGTGCCAGCAGCTTAGCTACCGCCCGGGAGACCCAGTACTTC.

On this clonotype itself: Since no conserved phenylalanine or tryptophan closes the CDR3, a read error is the likely cause. The limits of the CDR3 on the DNA are not certain, so only TCRdb's listed CDR3 is given. The gene calls are TRBV7-6 and TRBJ1-6. The CDR3 adds up to 8 amino acids, both ends counted. The germline gives CDR1 SGHVS, CDR2 FNYEAQ. This CDR3 reads CASSLVPS.

This clonotype was observed at least ten times. This chain's CDR3 is CSVQPGFTGELFF. CDR3 nucleotide sequence: TGCAGCGTCCAACCAGGGTTCACCGGGGAGCTGTTTTTT. The chain carries TRBV29-1 and TRBJ2-2, with D perhaps matching TRBD1 (5 bases). CDR3 length equals 13 residues. The germline V and J ends were trimmed by 6 bases and 4 bases, with 12 bases remaining between them. CDR1 and CDR2 (germline): SQVTM, ANQGSEA.

In this sample, this clonotype turned up a few times. The chain is built from TRBV6-6 and TRBJ1-1; D unclear. Per germline, CDR1 MNHNY and CDR2 SVGAGI (reference sequence). This CDR3 is 14 amino acids long. V lost 4 bases and J lost 4, with 13 bases in between. The DNA for the CDR3 is TGTGCCAGCAGTTTCCCCACGTCGGCCACTGAAGCTTTCTTT. Its translation: CASSFPTSATEAFF.

This clonotype has just a few counts. Being one base from a much bigger clone, this may be a read error. J is TRBJ2-7 and V is TRBV20-1, with 7 nucleotides matching TRBD2. The CDR3 is 13 amino acids. CDR1 and CDR2 from the germline V gene are DFQATT and SNEGSKA (reference sequence). V shed 1 base and J 9 bases; nucleotides not matched to a gene: 9. The chain's CDR3 is CSARAGGSHAQYF. CDR3 nucleotide sequence: TGCAGTGCTAGAGCGGGAGGATCCCACGCGCAGTACTTC.

In this sample, this clonotype turned up many times. V is TRBV3-1 and J is TRBJ2-5; D call uncertain. The V end lost 4 bases, the J end lost 5 bases, and 14 bases lay between the germline ends. This CDR3 comprises 14 residues. Germline CDR1 reads LGHDT; CDR2 reads YNNKEL (reference sequence). As DNA, the CDR3 is TGTGCCAGCAGCCGGGGTCGAAACAGCGAGACCCAGTACTTC. It codes for CASSRGRNSETQYF.

The V gene is TRBV30, the J gene TRBJ1-4; D is uncertain. Trimming cost V 0 bases and J 8 bases, with 10 bases left between them. In germline, CDR1 is GTSNPN, CDR2 SVGIG (reference sequence). This CDR3 has 13 residues. The chain's CDR3 is CAWSVHGGEKLFF. The CDR3 DNA follows: TGTGCCTGGAGTGTACATGGAGGGGAAAAACTGTTTTTT.

This clonotype has only one observation. The chain is built from TRBV20-1 and TRBJ1-1; D ambiguous. Trimming took off 1 base at V and 1 base at J, with 4 bases between the two ends. CDR3 length: 12 residues. CDR1 is DFQATT and CDR2 is SNEGSKA in the germline V gene (reference sequence). The chain's CDR3 is CSARAGNTEAFF. The DNA of the CDR3 is TGCAGTGCTAGAGCAGGGAACACTGAAGCTTTCTTT.

This clonotype has ten or more counts. J is TRBJ1-2 and V is TRBV24-1, with D maybe TRBD1 (5 bases). Trimming removed 8 bases from V and 4 bases from J, with 13 bases in between. Germline loops: CDR1 KGHDR, CDR2 SFDVKD. The CDR3 is made up of 13 amino acids. The CDR3 here is CATTPGPPYGYTF. In nucleotides, the CDR3 is TGTGCCACCACACCGGGGCCCCCCTATGGCTACACCTTC.

This clonotype was seen ten or more times. This sequence joins TRBV6-5 and TRBJ2-7; 10 bases are a match to TRBD1. V dropped 7 bases and J dropped 3; count of bases not matched to a gene: 3. The CDR3 is made up of 13 amino acids. CDR1 MNHEY and CDR2 SVGAGI come from the germline V gene. CDR3 loop: CASTGDRGYEQYF. The CDR3 bases are TGTGCCAGCACGGGGGACAGGGGCTACGAGCAGTACTTC.

Many counts were recorded for this clonotype. With a much larger clone just one base away, this may be a read error. The V gene is TRBV9, the J gene TRBJ2-5, with D possibly matching TRBD2 (6 bases). Germline CDR1 SGDLS, CDR2 YYNGEE. This CDR3 comprises 15 residues. CDR3 sequence: CASSVYLGSRETPYF. DNA for the CDR3: TGTGCCAGCAGCGTATATCTGGGTTCCCGGGAGACCCCGTACTTC.

Concerning this clonotype: A read error is possible here, since a much larger clone lies one base away. This chain uses TRBV6-1 with TRBJ2-3, with 11 bases lining up with TRBD2. Germline assignment: CDR1 MNHNS and CDR2 SASEGT. CDR3 length: 15 amino acids. V dropped 4 bases and J dropped 7; count of bases not matched to a gene: 7. CDR3 protein: CASSGNLAGGNTQYF. CDR3 in DNA: TGTGCCAGCAGTGGAAATCTAGCGGGAGGCAATACGCAGTATTTT.

This clonotype occurred a few times. It may be a read error: a sequence one base away is much more abundant. V usage is TRBV5-5 and J usage is TRBJ2-1; D not certain. Trimming shortened V by 5 bases and J by 5 bases, and 14 bases separated the two germline ends. The CDR3 sequence is 14 residues long. Germline V lookup: CDR1 SGHKS, CDR2 YYEKEE (reference sequence). CDR3 residues: CASSKMATNNEQFF. DNA for the CDR3: TGTGCCAGCAGTAAGATGGCTACCAACAATGAGCAGTTCTTC. The full variable domain, rest sourced from reference TRBV5-5 and TRBJ2-1, is DAGVTQSPTHLIKTRGQQVTLRCSPISGHKSVSWYQQVLGQGPQFIFQYYEKEERGRGNFPDRFSARQFPNYSSELNVNALLLGDSALYLCASSKMATNNEQFFGPGTRLTVL.

Remarks on this clonotype: This may be a read error, as it is one base from a much larger clone. This rearrangement joins TRBV7-7 to TRBJ2-5; 13 bases line up with TRBD2. This CDR3 region has 15 residues. Germline V gene sequence: CDR1 SSHAT, CDR2 FNYEAQ (reference sequence). CDR3 nucleotides: TGTGCTAGCAGCCGGACTAGCGGGAGTTTACAGGCCCAGCACTTC. Translating gives CASSRTSGSLQAQHF.

The CDR3 region has the DNA TGCGCCAGCAACCCCCGTACAAGGGGTGGCACAGATACGCAGTATTTT. It specifies CASNPRTRGGTDTQYF. This chain links TRBV4-1 with TRBJ2-3, with a possible D match to TRBD1 (5 bases). The V end was cut by 7 bases, the J end by 1 base, with 18 bases between. The germline CDR1 and CDR2 sequences are MGHRA and YSYEKL. CDR3 length equals 16 residues.

The table lists this clonotype with a few counts. One base away lies a much larger clone, so this may be a sequencing read error. V gene TRBV11-2 combines with J gene TRBJ2-2; 8 nucleotides line up with TRBD2. Per the germline V gene, CDR1 is SGHAT and CDR2 is FQNNGV. V shed 8 bases, J shed 6 bases, and the junction held 8 bases outside the gene matches. The CDR3 contains 14 residues. This CDR3 reads CASRTGGTAGELFF. CDR3 bases: TGTGCCAGCCGGACGGGAGGGACGGCCGGGGAGCTGTTTTTT.

This clonotype was seen repeatedly, ten times or more. V gene TRBV28 combines with J gene TRBJ1-2; D is undetermined. V was clipped by 4 bases and J by 4 bases, with 13 bases between them. Germline V gives CDR1 MDHEN, CDR2 SYDVKM. The CDR3 is 14 residues long. In DNA, the CDR3 is TGTGCCAGCAGTTCCCCGGGCGGTAGCTATGGCTACACCTTC. Amino acids: CASSSPGGSYGYTF.

This clonotype occurred many times. The rearrangement joins TRBV13 to TRBJ2-7; TRBD2 agrees at 8 bases. This CDR3 spans 14 amino acids. Germline V gene lookup returns CDR1 PRHDT and CDR2 FYEKMQ (reference sequence). V lost 4 bases, J lost 6 bases, and 8 bases stayed unmatched. For the CDR3, the DNA is TGTGCCAGCAGCTATGACGGGAGGGCCTCCGAGCAGTACTTC. This sequence encodes CASSYDGRASEQYF.

This clonotype was seen ten or more times. The chain recombines TRBV20-1 with TRBJ1-6; the D is unclear. V was cut by 6 bases and J by 8 bases, with 11 bases left in between. Germline values: CDR1 DFQATT, CDR2 SNEGSKA (reference sequence). The CDR3 sequence is 12 residues long. The CDR3 loop is CSALDRYSPLHF. CDR3 sequence (DNA): TGCAGTGCCCTGGACCGGTATTCACCCCTCCACTTT.

This clonotype was counted many times. This chain joins TRBV6-1 and TRBJ2-7, with D possibly TRBD1 on 6 matching bases. CDR3 size: 13 residues. V dropped 6 bases and J dropped 4 bases, with 13 bases sitting between them. Germline assignment: CDR1 MNHNS and CDR2 SASEGT. CDR3 DNA sequence: TGTGCCAGCAGAGGACAGAAATTTTACGAGCAGTACTTC. This translates into CASRGQKFYEQYF.

The J gene is TRBJ2-7, the V gene TRBV5-1, with TRBD1 identical over 11 bases. Germline lookup yields CDR1 SGHRS and CDR2 YFSETQ. The CDR3 totals 16 residues. The V segment lost 3 bases and the J segment 4 bases; nucleotides outside the gene matches: 9. The CDR3 sequence is CASSSGTGGFRYEQYF. DNA of the CDR3: TGCGCCAGCAGCTCCGGGACAGGGGGTTTTCGGTACGAGCAGTACTTC. Based on the CDR3 plus reference TRBV5-1 and TRBJ2-7, the full variable domain is KAGVTQTPRYLIKTRGQQVTLSCSPISGHRSVSWYQQTPGQGLQFLFEYFSETQRNKGNFPGRFSGRQFSNSRSEMNVSTLELGDSALYLCASSSGTGGFRYEQYFGPGTRLTVT.